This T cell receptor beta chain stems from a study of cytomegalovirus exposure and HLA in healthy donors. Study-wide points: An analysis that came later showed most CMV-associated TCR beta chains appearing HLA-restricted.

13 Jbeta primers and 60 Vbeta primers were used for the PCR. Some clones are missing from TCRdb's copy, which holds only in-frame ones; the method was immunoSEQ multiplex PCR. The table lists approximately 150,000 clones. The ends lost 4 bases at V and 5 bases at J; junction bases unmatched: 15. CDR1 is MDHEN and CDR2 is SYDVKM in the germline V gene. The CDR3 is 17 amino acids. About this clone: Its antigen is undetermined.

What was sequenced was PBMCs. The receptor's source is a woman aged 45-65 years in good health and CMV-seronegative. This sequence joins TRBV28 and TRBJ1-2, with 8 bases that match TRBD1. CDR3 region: CASSSLQGGGWSYGYTF. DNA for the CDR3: TGTGCCAGCAGTTCGTTACAGGGGGGGGGATGGTCGTATGGCTACACCTTC.